This TCR beta chain comes out of a study of blood T cells in healthy people across ages. Study context: Template-switching capture recovered about one barcoded beta molecule per two T cells.

Trimming took 7 bases from V and 0 from J, leaving 13 bases between them. This CDR3 has 15 residues. For the second PCR, which ran for 7 to 11 cycles, a sample-barcoded 5' primer and a J-beta primer mix were used. MiXCR, run by TCRdb on the 5' RACE reads, gives a single entry per CDR3 protein. Found here are fewer than 600,000 distinct CDR3 sequences, about 27% of them singletons; the top ten hold over 3.5%. Whole-study findings and limits: Strong correlation existed between TCR beta diversity and naive T cell percentage.

With respect to this clonotype: Its antigen is undetermined.

These same data were also listed under a study on T cells of mothers and their children. In that study: In each mother, TCR beta CDR3 reads exceeded 10 million; in each child, they numbered some 3 million.

The TCR sequence derives from a boy between 2 and 10 years old in good health. The V gene is TRBV12-3 or TRBV12-4, the J gene TRBJ1-5; D unresolved. The sample comprised blood. CDR3 DNA: TGTGCCAGCAAGAGGTCGTTAAATAGCAATCAGCCCCAGCATTTT. It is translated as CASKRSLNSNQPQHF.